The 7 T cell receptor beta chains below were found in one sample sequenced in a study of beta chain features in type 1 diabetes. General study results and limits: Shorter TCRB CDR3s, moderately but significantly so, were found in Type 1 diabetes patients in all four CD4+ subsets.

Every isolated RNA sample was fully reverse transcribed, so sequencing captured expressed TCRB transcripts. TCRdb's table, derived via immunoSEQ multiplex PCR, lists solely in-frame clones and lacks some. The sample lists roughly 220,000 clones, around 16% occurring once. Which antigens these TCRs recognize remains unknown. What was sequenced was naive CD4+ T cells from blood. The receptor set was obtained from a young man with type 1 diabetes.

This clone was detected only a few times. The CDR3, as DNA: TGTGCCAGCACCCCAGCCTCCTCTGGGGCCAACGTCCTGACTTTC. It codes for CASTPASSGANVLTF. V and J are TRBV27 and TRBJ2-6, with D unclear. V lost 7 bases and J 0 bases, leaving 10 bases between the germline ends. The germline V gene encodes CDR1 MNHEY and CDR2 SMNVEV (reference sequence). The CDR3 length is 15 residues.

The genes are TRBV27 and TRBJ2-7; D not certain. The CDR3 totals 14 residues. V lost 5 bases, J lost 6 bases, and 17 bases lay in between. Germline V gene data show CDR1 as MNHEY and CDR2 as SMNVEV (reference sequence). The CDR3 DNA follows: TGTGCCAGCAGTACCCGGACCGGGTTTAGCGAGCAGTACTTC. It translates to CASSTRTGFSEQYF.

V is TRBV7-8 and J is TRBJ2-7; no reliable D call. Germline lookup yields CDR1 SGHVS and CDR2 FQNEAQ. This CDR3 contains 14 residues. The V end was cut by 4 bases, the J end by 0 bases, with 10 bases between. As DNA, the CDR3 is TGTGCCAGCAGCTCCGGGTCGAGCTCCTACGAGCAGTACTTC. This sequence encodes CASSSGSSSYEQYF.

This clone turned up a few times. The CDR3 spells CATSRGQGRSTDTQYF. In DNA, the CDR3 is TGTGCCACCAGCAGAGGGCAAGGGAGGAGCACAGATACGCAGTATTTT. The chain couples TRBV15 to TRBJ2-3, with a weak D call TRBD2 (6 bases). Germline assignment: CDR1 LNHNV and CDR2 YYDKDF (reference sequence). The CDR3 length is 16 residues. The V end lost 1 base, the J end lost 0 bases, and 11 bases lay between the germline ends.

This clone was found a few times. V usage is TRBV9 and J usage is TRBJ2-2; 7 positions match TRBD1. V was clipped by 4 bases and J by 5 bases; unmatched bases: 8. From germline, CDR1 is SGDLS and CDR2 YYNGEE. The length of the CDR3 is 15 residues. This CDR3 is CASSLRQGGTGELFF. CDR3 nucleotides: TGTGCCAGCAGCCTTAGACAGGGCGGTACCGGGGAGCTGTTTTTT. The whole variable domain, remainder taken from reference TRBV9 and TRBJ2-2, is DSGVTQTPKHLITATGQRVTLRCSPRSGDLSVYWYQQSLDQGLQFLIQYYNGEERAKGNILERFSAQQFPDLHSELNLSSLELGDSALYFCASSLRQGGTGELFFGEGSRLTVL.

CDR3 sequence: CSVGRDRANYGYTF. The CDR3 DNA reads TGCAGCGTTGGGAGGGACAGAGCGAACTATGGCTACACCTTC. This chain links TRBV29-1 with TRBJ1-2; 7 bases are shared with TRBD1. The germline CDR1 and CDR2 sequences are SQVTM and ANQGSEA. V shed 4 bases, J shed 2 bases, and the junction held 7 bases outside the gene matches. The CDR3 extends over 14 amino acids.

This clone has a handful of counts. V and J are TRBV5-4 and TRBJ1-1, with D uncertain. The ends were cut back, 4 bases at V and 1 base at J, with 14 bases in the middle. Germline assignment: CDR1 SGHNT and CDR2 YYREEE (reference sequence). There are 15 residues in the CDR3. The CDR3 is CASSPGIGQNTEAFF. The CDR3 region has the DNA TGTGCCAGCAGCCCTGGTATAGGGCAGAACACTGAAGCTTTCTTT.